This T cell receptor beta chain comes out of a study of cytomegalovirus exposure and HLA in healthy donors. Sequenced by immunoSEQ multiplex PCR; TCRdb stores in-frame clones only, minus some. The sample includes approximately 300,000 clones, 87% seen only once; the top ten take 1% to 1.5%. Between the trimmed V and J ends, which lost 4 bases and 5 bases, there was a span of 8 bases. The CDR3 runs to 12 residues. Germline CDR1 and CDR2: ENHRY and SYGVKD. The chain uses TRBV10-3 and TRBJ1-1; D is ambiguous. Material: PBMCs. This clonotype originated in a woman in her 30s in good health and CMV-seropositive. CDR3 sequence reads: CAISVIGTEAFF. For the CDR3, the DNA is TGTGCCATCAGTGTAATAGGTACTGAAGCTTTCTTT.